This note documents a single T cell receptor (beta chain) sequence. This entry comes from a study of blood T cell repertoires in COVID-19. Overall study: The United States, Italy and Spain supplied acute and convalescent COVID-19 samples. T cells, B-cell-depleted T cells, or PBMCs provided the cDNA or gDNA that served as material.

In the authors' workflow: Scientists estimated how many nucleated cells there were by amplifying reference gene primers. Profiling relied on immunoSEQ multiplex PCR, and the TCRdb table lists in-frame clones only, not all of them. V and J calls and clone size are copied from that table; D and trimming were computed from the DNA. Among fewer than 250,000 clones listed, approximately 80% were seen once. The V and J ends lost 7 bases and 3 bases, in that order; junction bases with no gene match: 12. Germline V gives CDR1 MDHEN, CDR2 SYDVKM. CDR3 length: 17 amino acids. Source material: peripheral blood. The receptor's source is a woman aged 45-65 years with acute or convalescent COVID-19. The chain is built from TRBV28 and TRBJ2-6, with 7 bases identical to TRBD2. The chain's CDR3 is CASTPGDGRFGANVLTF. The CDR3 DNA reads TGTGCCAGCACTCCAGGTGACGGGAGGTTTGGGGCCAACGTCCTGACTTTC.